The T cell receptor (beta chain) described here comes from a study of vaccination and CD4 T cells after COVID-19. To note about this clonotype: Its antigen is unidentified.

The ends were cut back, 8 bases at V and 5 bases at J, with 15 bases in the middle. This CDR3 comprises 13 residues. The germline V gene encodes CDR1 MNHEY and CDR2 SVGEGT. With the Oncomine TCR Beta short-read assay, DNA from cultured CD4+ T cells was sequenced. Genomic DNA was isolated from CD4+ T cells that had been cultured. TCRdb itself ran the PCR reads through MiXCR, one entry per CDR3 protein. The sample includes roughly 9,500 distinct CDR3 sequences, about 35% of them seen just once. Regarding treatment: approximately nine-day PBMC culture with coronavirus spike peptide pools or control peptides (ViraFEST assay). The collection of CD4+ T cells from the unexposed donor took place before the COVID-19 pandemic (2011-2018).

The TCR sequence derives from a human donor in good health. Specimen: CD4+ T cells from blood, cultured in vitro. The V gene is TRBV6-2 or TRBV6-3, the J gene TRBJ2-5; TRBD2 might be the D (6 bases). In DNA form, the CDR3 reads TGTGCCAGCTTGAGTTATGGGGGGGAGACCCAGTACTTC. It is translated as CASLSYGGETQYF.